The 2 T cell receptor beta chains below all came from one sample that was sequenced in a study of shared clonotypes between healthy human individuals. TCRdb's copy holds only in-frame clones and misses some; the assay was immunoSEQ multiplex PCR. The sample records millions of clones, over 85% being singletons. Naive CD8 isolation took CD45RO-negative cells positively selected for CCR7 and excluded terminally differentiated effector memory CD45RA+ cells. The sequenced sample consisted of naive CD8+ T cells sorted from blood. These TCRs come from a man between 18 and 29 years old in good health.

This chain joins TRBV6-4 and TRBJ1-6, with 10 bases that match TRBD1. Trimming cost V 0 bases and J 10 bases; bases outside gene matches: 3. The CDR3 totals 15 residues. Germline CDR1 reads MRHNA; CDR2 reads SNTAGT. This chain's CDR3 is CASSDSVTGGSPLHF. The CDR3, as DNA: TGTGCCAGCAGTGACTCGGTGACAGGGGGCTCACCCCTCCACTTT.

CDR3 amino acids: CASSLTYGNLGEQYF. CDR3 DNA: TGTGCCAGCAGCTTGACGTACGGGAATCTGGGCGAGCAGTACTTC. The chain combines TRBV5-5 with TRBJ2-7, with a possible D match to TRBD2 (5 bases). Deletions cut 1 base from V and 6 bases from J, with 17 bases between. This CDR3 contains 15 residues. Per germline, CDR1 SGHKS and CDR2 YYEKEE (reference sequence).